This T cell receptor beta chain emerged from a study of identical twins. V was pared by 2 bases and J by 3 bases, with 10 bases between. This CDR3 is 15 amino acids long. CDR1 SNHLY and CDR2 FYNNEI come from the germline V gene. TCRdb recomputed calls from the 5' RACE reads with MiXCR, one row per CDR3 protein. Seen here are a few hundred thousand distinct CDR3 sequences, about 13% observed once, and the top ten hold roughly 4%. This clonotype was seen at least ten times. This sample was shared with a second study, whose subject was yellow fever vaccine responses in identical twins.

This clonotype was obtained from a woman younger than 30 in good health. The sequencing input was memory (CD45RO+) T cells sorted from blood. The V call is TRBV2, the J call TRBJ2-2; a possible D gene is TRBD1 (5 bases). The CDR3 region has the DNA TGTGCCAGCAGTGAACTCAGGGTGGACACCGGGGAGCTGTTTTTT. Encoded protein: CASSELRVDTGELFF.